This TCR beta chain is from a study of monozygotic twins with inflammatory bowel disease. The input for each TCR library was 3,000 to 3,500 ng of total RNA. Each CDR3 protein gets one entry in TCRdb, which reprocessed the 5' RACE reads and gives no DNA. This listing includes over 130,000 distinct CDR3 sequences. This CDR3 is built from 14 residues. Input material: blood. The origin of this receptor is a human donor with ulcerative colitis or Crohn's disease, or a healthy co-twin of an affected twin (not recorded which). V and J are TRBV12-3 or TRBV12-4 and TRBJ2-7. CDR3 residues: CASRTDRGPYEQYF.